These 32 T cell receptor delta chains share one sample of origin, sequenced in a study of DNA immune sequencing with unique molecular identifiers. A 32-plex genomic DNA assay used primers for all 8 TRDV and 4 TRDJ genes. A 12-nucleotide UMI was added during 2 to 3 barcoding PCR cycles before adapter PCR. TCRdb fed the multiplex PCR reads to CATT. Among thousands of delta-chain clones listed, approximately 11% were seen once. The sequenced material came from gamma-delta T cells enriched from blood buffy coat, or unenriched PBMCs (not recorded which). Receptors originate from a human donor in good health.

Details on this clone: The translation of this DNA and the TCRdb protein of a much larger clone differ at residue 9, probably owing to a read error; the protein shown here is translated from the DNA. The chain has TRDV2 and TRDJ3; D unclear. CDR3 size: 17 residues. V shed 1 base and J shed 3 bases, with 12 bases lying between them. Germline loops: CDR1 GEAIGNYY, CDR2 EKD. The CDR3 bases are TGTGCCTGTGACACATCGCCCCCCTGCTGGGACACCCGACAGATGTTTTTC. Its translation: CACDTSPPCWDTRQMFF.

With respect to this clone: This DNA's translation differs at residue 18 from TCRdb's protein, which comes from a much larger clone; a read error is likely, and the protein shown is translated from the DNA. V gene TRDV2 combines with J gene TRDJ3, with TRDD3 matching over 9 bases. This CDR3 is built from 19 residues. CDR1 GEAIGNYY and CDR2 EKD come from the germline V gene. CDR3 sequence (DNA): TGTGCCTCCGACGCTCTGGGGGATGAGAGCTCCTGGGACACCCGACAGATGATTTTC. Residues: CASDALGDESSWDTRQMIF.

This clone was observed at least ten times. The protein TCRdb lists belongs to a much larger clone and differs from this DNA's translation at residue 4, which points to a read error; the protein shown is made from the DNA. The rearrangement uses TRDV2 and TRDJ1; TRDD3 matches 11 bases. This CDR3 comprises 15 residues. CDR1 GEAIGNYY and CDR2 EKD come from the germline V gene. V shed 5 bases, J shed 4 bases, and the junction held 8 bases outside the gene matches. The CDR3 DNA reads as TGTGCCTGTGTCCAACTGGGGGATAGGGACGATAAACTCATCTTT. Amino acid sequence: CACVQLGDRDDKLIF.

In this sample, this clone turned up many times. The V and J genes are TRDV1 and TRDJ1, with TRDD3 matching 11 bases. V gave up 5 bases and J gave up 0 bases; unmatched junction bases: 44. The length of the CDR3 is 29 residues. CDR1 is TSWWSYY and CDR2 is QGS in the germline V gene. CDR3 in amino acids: CALGKIGNSLNWGIGGGYRRRGNTDKLIF. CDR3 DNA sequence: TGTGCTCTTGGGAAAATAGGCAATAGCTTGAACTGGGGGATAGGAGGAGGATACCGTCGACGGGGGAACACCGATAAACTCATCTTT.

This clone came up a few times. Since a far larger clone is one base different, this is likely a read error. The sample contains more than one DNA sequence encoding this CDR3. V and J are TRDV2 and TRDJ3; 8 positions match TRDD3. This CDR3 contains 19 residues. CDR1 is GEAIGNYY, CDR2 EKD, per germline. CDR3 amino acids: CACDTMTGGASWDTRQMFF. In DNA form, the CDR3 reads TGCGCCTGTGACACGATGACTGGGGGGGCGTCCTGGGACACCCGACAGATGTTTTTC.

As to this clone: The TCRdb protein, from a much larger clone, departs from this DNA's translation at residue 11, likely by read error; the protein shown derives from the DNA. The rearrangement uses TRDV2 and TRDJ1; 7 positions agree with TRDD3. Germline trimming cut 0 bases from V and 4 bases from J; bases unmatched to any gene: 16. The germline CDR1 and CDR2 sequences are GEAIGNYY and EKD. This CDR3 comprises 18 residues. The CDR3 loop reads CACDTVGPTGELIDKLIF. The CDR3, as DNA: TGTGCCTGTGACACCGTAGGCCCTACTGGGGAACTGATCGATAAACTCATCTTT.

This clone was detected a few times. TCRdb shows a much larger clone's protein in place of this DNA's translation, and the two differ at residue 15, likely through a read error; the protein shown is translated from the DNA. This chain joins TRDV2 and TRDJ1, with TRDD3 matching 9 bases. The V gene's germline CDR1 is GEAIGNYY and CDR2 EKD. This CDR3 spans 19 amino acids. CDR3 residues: CACDTLSLLGEEYTYKLIF. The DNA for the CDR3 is TGTGCCTGTGACACCTTGTCTTTACTGGGGGAAGAGTACACCTATAAACTCATCTTT.

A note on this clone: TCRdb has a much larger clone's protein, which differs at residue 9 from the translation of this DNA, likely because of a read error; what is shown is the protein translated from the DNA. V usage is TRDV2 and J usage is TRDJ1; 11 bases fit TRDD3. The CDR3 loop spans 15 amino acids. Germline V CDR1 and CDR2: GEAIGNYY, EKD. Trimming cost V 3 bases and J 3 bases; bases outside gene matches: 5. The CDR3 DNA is TGTGCCTGTGACCCACTGGGGGATATATCCGATAAACTCATCTTT. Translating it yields CACDPLGDISDKLIF.

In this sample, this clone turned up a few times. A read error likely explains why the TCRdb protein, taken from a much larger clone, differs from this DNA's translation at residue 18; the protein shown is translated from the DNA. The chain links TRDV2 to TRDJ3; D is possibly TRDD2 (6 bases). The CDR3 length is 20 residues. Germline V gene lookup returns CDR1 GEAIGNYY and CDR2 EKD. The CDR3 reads CACDTLEHKNASWDTRQIFF. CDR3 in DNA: TGTGCCTGTGACACCCTTGAACATAAGAACGCTTCCTGGGACACCCGACAGATATTTTTC.

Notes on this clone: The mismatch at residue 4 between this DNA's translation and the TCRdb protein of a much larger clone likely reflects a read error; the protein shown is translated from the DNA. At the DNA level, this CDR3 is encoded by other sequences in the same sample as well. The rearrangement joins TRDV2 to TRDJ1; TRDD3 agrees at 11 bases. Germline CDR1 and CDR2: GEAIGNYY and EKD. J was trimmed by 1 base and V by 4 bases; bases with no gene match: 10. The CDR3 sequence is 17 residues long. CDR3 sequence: CACETVGGYASTDKLIF. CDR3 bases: TGTGCCTGTGAAACCGTTGGGGGATACGCCTCCACCGATAAACTCATCTTT.

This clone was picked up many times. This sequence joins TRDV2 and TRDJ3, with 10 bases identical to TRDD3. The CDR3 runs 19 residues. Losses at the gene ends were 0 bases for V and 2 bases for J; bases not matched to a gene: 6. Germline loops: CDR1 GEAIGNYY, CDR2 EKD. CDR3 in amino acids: CACDTATLGDTWDTRQMFF. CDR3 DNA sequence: TGTGCCTGTGACACCGCTACTCTGGGGGATACCTGGGACACCCGACAGATGTTTTTC.

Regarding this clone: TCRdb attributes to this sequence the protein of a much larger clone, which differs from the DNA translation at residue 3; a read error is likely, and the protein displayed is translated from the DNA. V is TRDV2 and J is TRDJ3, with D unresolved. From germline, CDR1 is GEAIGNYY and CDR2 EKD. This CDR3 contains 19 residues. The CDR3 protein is CAYDQIKEEPSWDTRQMFF. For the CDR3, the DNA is TGTGCCTATGACCAAATCAAGGAGGAGCCCTCCTGGGACACCCGACAGATGTTTTTC.

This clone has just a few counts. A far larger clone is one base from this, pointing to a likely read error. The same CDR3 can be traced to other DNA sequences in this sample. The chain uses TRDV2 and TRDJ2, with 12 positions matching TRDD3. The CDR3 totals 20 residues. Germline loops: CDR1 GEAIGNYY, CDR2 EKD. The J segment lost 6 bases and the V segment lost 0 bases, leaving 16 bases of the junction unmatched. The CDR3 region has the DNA TGTGCCTGTGACACCGTTGTACTGGGGGATACCCCAACCGGTTCAGCACAACTCTTCTTT. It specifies CACDTVVLGDTPTGSAQLFF.

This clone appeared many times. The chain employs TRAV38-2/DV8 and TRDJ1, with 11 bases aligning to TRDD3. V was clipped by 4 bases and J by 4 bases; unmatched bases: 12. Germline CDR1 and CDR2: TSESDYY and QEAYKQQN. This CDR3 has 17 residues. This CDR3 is CAYRGSPWGIPVDKLIF. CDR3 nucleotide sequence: TGTGCTTATAGGGGCTCCCCCTGGGGGATACCGGTCGATAAACTCATCTTT.

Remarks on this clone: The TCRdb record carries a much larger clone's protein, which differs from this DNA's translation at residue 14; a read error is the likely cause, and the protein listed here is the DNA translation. Here the CDR3 DNA reads TGTGCCTGTGACACCTTAACTGGGGGGCATGACACCGATAATCTCATCTTT. It yields the protein CACDTLTGGHDTDNLIF. V gene TRDV2 combines with J gene TRDJ1, with 8 bases fitting TRDD3. CDR3 length: 17 residues. The germline CDR1 and CDR2 sequences are GEAIGNYY and EKD.

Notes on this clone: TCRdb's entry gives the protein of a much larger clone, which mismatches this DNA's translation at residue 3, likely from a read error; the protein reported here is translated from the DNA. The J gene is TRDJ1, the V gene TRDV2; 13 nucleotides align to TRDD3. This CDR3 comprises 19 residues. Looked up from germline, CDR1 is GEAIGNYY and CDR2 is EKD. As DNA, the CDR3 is TGTGCCAGTGACTCCTTACTGGGGGATACGCTATTAGACACCGATAAACTCATCTTT. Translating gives CASDSLLGDTLLDTDKLIF.

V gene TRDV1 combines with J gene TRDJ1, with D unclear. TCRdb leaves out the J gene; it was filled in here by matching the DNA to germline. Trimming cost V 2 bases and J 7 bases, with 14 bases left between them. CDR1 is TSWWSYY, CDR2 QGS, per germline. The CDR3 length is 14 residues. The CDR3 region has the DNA TGTGCTCTTGGGGAAGTCCTCCCGCGGGCTAAACTCATCTTT. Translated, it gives CALGEVLPRAKLIF.

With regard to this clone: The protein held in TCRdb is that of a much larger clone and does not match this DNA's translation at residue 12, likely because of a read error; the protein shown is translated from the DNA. CDR3 loop: CACDTVRGYGNNDKLIF. The CDR3 DNA sequence: TGTGCCTGTGACACCGTGCGGGGATACGGTAACAACGATAAACTCATCTTT. The rearrangement links TRDV2 to TRDJ1; 9 nucleotides line up with TRDD3. Germline V gene data show CDR1 as GEAIGNYY and CDR2 as EKD. This CDR3 has 17 residues. With V trimmed by 0 bases and J by 4 bases, 11 bases remained unmatched.

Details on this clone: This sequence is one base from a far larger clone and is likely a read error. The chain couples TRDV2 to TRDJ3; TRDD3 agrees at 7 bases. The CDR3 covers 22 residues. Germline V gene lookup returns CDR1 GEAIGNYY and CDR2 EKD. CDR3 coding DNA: TGTGCCTGTGACCCAACCGGGGTTGGGGGACCCGAGAGCTCCTGGGACACCCGACAGATGATTTTC. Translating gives CACDPTGVGGPESSWDTRQMIF.

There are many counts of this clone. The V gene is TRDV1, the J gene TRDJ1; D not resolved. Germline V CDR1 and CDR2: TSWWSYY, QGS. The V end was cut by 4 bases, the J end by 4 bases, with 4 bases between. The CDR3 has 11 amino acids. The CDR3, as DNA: TGTGCTCTTGGGGCGAACGATAAACTCATCTTT. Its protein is CALGANDKLIF.

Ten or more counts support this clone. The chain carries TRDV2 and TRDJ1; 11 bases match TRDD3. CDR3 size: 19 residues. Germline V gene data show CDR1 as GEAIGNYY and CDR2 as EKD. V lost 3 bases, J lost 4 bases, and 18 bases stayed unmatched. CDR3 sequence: CACDAINRLGDKQYDKLIF. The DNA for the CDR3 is TGTGCCTGTGACGCCATCAACCGACTGGGGGATAAACAATACGATAAACTCATCTTT.

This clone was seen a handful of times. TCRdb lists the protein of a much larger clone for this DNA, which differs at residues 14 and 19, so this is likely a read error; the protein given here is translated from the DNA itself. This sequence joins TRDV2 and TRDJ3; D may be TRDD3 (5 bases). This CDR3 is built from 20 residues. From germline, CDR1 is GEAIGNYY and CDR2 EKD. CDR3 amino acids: CACDTLGTTNGSWNTRQMIF. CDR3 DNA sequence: TGTGCCTGTGACACCTTGGGGACCACGAACGGCTCCTGGAACACCCGACAGATGATTTTC.

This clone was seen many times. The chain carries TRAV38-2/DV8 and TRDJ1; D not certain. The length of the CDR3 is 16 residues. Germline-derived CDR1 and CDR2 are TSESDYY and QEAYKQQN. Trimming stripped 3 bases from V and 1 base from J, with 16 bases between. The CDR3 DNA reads TGTGCTTATAGGACCGCGCGTAAAAAGGCCACCGATAAACTCATCTTT. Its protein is CAYRTARKKATDKLIF.

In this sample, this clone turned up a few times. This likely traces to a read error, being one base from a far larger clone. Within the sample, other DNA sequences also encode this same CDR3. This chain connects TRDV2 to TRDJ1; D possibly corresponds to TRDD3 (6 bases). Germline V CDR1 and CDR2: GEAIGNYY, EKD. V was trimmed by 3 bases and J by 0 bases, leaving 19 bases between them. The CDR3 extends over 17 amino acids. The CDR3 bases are TGTGCCTGTGACTCTGTACTGGGACCCCTGTACACCGATAAACTCATCTTT. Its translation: CACDSVLGPLYTDKLIF.

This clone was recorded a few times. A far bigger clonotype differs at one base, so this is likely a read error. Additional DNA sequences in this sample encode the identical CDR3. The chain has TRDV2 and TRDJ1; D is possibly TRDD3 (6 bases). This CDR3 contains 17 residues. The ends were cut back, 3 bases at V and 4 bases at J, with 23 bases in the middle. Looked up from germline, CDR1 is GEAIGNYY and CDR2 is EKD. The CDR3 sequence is CACDGVTGGPEGDKLIF. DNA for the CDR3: TGTGCCTGTGACGGCGTTACCGGGGGACCAGAGGGCGATAAACTCATCTTT.

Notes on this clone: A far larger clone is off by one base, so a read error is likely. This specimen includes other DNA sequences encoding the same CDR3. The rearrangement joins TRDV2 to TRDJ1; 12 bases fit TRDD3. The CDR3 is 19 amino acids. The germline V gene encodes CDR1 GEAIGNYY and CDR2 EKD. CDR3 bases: TGTGCCTGTGACACCGTAACTGGGGGATACCTCTCCCGCACCGATAAACTCATATTT. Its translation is CACDTVTGGYLSRTDKLIF.

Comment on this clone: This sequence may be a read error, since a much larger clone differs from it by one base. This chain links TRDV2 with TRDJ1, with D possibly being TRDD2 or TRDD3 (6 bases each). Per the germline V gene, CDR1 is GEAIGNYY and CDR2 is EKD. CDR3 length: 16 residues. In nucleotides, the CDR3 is TGTGCCTGTGTCCTACGATCGGGGGGACCCACCGTTAAACTCATCTTT. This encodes CACVLRSGGPTVKLIF.

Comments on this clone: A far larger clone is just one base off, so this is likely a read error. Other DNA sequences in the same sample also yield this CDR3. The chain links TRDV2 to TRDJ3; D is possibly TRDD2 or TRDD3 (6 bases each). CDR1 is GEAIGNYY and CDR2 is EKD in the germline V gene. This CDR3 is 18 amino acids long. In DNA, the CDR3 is TGTGCCTGTGACACCGCTGGGGCGACTTCCTGGGACACTCGACAGATGTTTTTC. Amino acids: CACDTAGATSWDTRQMFF.

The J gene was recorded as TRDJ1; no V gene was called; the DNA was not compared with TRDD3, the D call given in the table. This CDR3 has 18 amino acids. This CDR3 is CALGELSRLGWYTDKLIF. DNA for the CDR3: TGTGCTCTTGGGGAACTATCGAGGCTAGGTTGGTACACCGATAAACTCATCTTT.

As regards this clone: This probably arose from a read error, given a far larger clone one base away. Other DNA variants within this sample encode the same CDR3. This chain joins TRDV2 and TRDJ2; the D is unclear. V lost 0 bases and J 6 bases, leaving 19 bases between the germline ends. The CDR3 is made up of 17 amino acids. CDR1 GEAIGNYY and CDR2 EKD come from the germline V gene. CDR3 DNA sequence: TGTGCCTGTGACACCGGGCTAGGTGGACCCGAGGCAGCACAACTCTTCTTT. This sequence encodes CACDTGLGGPEAAQLFF.

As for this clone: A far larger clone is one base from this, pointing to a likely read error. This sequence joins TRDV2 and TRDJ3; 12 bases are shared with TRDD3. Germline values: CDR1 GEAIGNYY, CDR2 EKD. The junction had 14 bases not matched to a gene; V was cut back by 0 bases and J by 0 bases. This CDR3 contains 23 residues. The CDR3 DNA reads TGTGCCTGTGACACCGCTTCCCGACTGGGGGATACCCGAAGCTCCTGGGACACCCGACAGATGTTTTTC. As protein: CACDTASRLGDTRSSWDTRQMFF.

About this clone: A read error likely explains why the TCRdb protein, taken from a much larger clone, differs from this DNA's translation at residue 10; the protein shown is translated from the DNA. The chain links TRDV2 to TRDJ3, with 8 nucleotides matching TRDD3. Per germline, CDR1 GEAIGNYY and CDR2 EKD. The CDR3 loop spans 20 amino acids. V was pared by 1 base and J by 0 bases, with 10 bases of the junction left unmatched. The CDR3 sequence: CACDTGSLGDGSWDTRQMFF. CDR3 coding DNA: TGTGCCTGTGACACGGGAAGCCTGGGGGACGGCTCCTGGGACACCCGACAGATGTTTTTC.